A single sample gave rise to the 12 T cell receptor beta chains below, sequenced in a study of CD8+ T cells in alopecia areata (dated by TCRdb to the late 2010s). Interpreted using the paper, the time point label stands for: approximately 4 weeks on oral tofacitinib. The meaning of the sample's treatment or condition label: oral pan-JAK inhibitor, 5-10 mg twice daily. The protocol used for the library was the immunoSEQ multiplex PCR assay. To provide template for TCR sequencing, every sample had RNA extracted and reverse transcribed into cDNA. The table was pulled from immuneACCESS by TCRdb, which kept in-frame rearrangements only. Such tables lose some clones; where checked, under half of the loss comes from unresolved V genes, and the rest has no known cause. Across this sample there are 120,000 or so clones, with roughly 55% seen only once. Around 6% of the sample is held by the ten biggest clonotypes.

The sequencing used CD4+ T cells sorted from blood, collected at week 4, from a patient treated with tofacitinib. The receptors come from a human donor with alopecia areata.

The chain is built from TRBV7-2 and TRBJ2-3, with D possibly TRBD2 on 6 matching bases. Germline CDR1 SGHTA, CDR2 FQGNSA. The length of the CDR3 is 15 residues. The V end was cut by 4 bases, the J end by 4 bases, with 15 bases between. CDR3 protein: CASSSSGLQPDTQYF. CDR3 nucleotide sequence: TGTGCCAGCAGCTCCTCGGGACTTCAACCAGATACGCAGTATTTT.

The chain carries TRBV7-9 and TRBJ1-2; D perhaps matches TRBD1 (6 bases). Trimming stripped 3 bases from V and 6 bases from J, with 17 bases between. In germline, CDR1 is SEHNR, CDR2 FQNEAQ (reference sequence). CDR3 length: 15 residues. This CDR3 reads CASSFSLLRGNGYTF. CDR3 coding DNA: TGTGCCAGCAGCTTCAGCCTATTAAGGGGGAATGGCTACACCTTC.

CDR3 in amino acids: CASSSQGVRETQYF. The CDR3 coding sequence is TGTGCCAGCAGTTCACAGGGGGTAAGGGAGACCCAGTACTTC. The chain employs TRBV28 and TRBJ2-5; 8 positions agree with TRBD1. Germline lookup yields CDR1 MDHEN and CDR2 SYDVKM. CDR3 length: 14 residues. Trimming removed 4 bases from V and 5 bases from J; junction bases left unmatched: 6.

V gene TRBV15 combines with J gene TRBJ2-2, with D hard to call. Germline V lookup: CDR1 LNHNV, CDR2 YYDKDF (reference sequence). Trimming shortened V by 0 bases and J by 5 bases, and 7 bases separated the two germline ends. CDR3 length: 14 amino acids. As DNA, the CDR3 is TGTGCCACCAGCAGAGATGCAGTAACCGGGGAGCTGTTTTTT. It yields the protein CATSRDAVTGELFF.

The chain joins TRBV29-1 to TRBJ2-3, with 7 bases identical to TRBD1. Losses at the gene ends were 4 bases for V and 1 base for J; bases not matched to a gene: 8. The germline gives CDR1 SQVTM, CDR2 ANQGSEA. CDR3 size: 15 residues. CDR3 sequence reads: CSVALTGSGTDTQYF. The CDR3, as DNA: TGCAGCGTTGCCCTGACAGGGTCGGGCACAGATACGCAGTATTTT.

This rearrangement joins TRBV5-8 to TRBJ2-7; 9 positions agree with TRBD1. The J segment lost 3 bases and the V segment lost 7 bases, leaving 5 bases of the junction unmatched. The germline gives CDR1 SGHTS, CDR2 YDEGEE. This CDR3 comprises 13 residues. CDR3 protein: CASFPTGGYEQYF. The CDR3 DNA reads TGTGCCAGCTTTCCGACAGGGGGCTACGAGCAGTACTTC.

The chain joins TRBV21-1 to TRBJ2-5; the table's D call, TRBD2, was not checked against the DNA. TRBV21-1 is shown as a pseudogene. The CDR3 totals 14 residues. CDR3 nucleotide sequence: TGTGCCAGCAGCAACTCCCGGGGGGGAGAGACCCAGTACTTC. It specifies CASSNSRGGETQYF.

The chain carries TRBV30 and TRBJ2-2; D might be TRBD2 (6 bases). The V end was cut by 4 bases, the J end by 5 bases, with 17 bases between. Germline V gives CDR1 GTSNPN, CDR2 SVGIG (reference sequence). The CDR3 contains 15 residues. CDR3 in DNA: TGTGCCTGGATCGGTGGGCAGGGAGGAACCGGGGAGCTGTTTTTT. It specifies CAWIGGQGGTGELFF.

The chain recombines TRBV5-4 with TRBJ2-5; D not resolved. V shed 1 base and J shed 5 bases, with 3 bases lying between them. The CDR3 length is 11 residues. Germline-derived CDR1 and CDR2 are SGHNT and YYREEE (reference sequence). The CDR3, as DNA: TGTGCCAGCAGCTTGCGGGAGACCCAGTACTTC. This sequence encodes CASSLRETQYF. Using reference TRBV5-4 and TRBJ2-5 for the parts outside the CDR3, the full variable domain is ETGVTQSPTHLIKTRGQQVTLRCSSQSGHNTVSWYQQALGQGPQFIFQYYREEENGRGNFPPRFSGLQFPNYSSELNVNALELDDSALYLCASSLRETQYFGPGTRLLVL.

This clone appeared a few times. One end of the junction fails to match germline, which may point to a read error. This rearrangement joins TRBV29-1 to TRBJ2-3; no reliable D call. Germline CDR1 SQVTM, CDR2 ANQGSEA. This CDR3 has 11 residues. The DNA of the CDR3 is TGCAGCTTTGAACACACAGATACGCAGTATTTT. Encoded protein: CSFEHTDTQYF.

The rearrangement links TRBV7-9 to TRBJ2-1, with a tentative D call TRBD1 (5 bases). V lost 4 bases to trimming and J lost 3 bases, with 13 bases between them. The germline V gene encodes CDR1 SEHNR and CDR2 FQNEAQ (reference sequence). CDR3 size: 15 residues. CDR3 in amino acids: CASSSSDTFYNEQFF. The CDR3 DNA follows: TGTGCCAGCAGCTCATCGGACACCTTCTACAATGAGCAGTTCTTC.

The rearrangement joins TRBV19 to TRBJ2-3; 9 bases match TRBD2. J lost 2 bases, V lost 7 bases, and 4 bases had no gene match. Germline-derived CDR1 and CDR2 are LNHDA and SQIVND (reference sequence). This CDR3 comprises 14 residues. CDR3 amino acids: CASNSGGLTDTQYF. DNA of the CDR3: TGTGCCAGTAATAGCGGGGGCCTCACAGATACGCAGTATTTT.